The 15 T cell receptor beta chains below come from one sample, sequenced in a study of cytomegalovirus exposure and HLA in healthy donors. The PCR had 60 Vbeta and 13 Jbeta primers. Assay: immunoSEQ multiplex PCR; the TCRdb copy retains only in-frame clones and omits some. The sample carries 70,000 to 95,000 clones, 80% recorded once. Sequencing was done on a sample of PBMCs. The receptors stem from a man between 18 and 35 years old in good health and CMV-seronegative.

The chain recombines TRBV6-5 with TRBJ2-7; TRBD1 matches at 8 bases. This CDR3 has 15 amino acids. Germline CDR1 and CDR2: MNHEY and SVGAGI. The V segment lost 0 bases and the J segment 4 bases; nucleotides outside the gene matches: 5. The chain's CDR3 is CASSYSGTGEYEQYF. CDR3 coding DNA: TGTGCCAGCAGTTACTCCGGGACAGGCGAATACGAGCAGTACTTC.

This rearrangement joins TRBV7-9 to TRBJ1-3; a possible D gene is TRBD1 (6 bases). This CDR3 is 14 amino acids long. Germline lookup yields CDR1 SEHNR and CDR2 FQNEAQ (reference sequence). The V gene lost 5 bases and the J gene lost 2 bases, with 10 bases spanning the gap. The CDR3 here is CASSPGTPGNTIYF. CDR3 DNA: TGTGCCAGCAGCCCTGGGACACCTGGAAACACCATATATTTT.

The CDR3: CASSLVIGGGDNEQFF. The CDR3 nucleotides read TGTGCCAGCAGCTTAGTGATCGGCGGGGGTGACAATGAGCAGTTCTTC. This rearrangement joins TRBV7-9 to TRBJ2-1; TRBD2 matches at 7 bases. CDR1 is SEHNR and CDR2 is FQNEAQ in the germline V gene (reference sequence). This CDR3 is built from 16 residues. V gave up 1 base and J gave up 5 bases; unmatched junction bases: 8. Complete variable domain (other parts from reference TRBV7-9 and TRBJ2-1): DTGVSQNPRHKITKRGQNVTFRCDPISEHNRLYWYRQTLGQGPEFLTYFQNEAQLEKSRLLSDRFSAERPKGSFSTLEIQRTEQGDSAMYLCASSLVIGGGDNEQFFGPGTRLTVL.

The V gene is TRBV19, the J gene TRBJ1-6; the match to TRBD1 covers 11 bases. The CDR3 consists of 15 residues. Trimming at V came to 9 bases and at J to 3 bases, leaving 4 bases not matched to a gene. Germline assignment: CDR1 LNHDA and CDR2 SQIVND (reference sequence). In nucleotides, the CDR3 is TGTGCCAGCAGGACAGGGGGCGGCTATAATTCACCCCTCCACTTT. As protein: CASRTGGGYNSPLHF.

This sequence joins TRBV29-1 and TRBJ1-4, with D uncertain. Germline CDR1 SQVTM, CDR2 ANQGSEA. The CDR3 is made up of 14 amino acids. V lost 4 bases, J lost 8 bases, and 17 bases lay in between. CDR3 in amino acids: CSVVLVRGGEKLFF. The CDR3 region has the DNA TGCAGCGTTGTTCTCGTCCGAGGTGGGGAAAAACTGTTTTTT.

The chain has TRBV6-1 and TRBJ1-2, with D possibly TRBD1 on 5 matching bases. V lost 4 bases and J lost 0, with 9 bases in between. Germline CDR1 MNHNS, CDR2 SASEGT. CDR3 length: 14 amino acids. The CDR3, as DNA: TGTGCCAGCAGTGCAGGGCCAACTAACTATGGCTACACCTTC. Translated: CASSAGPTNYGYTF.

The chain couples TRBV25-1 to TRBJ1-2; 8 nucleotides line up with TRBD1. Germline values: CDR1 MGHDK, CDR2 SYGVNS. The V and J ends lost 2 bases and 2 bases, in that order; junction bases with no gene match: 10. The CDR3 sequence is 17 residues long. The CDR3 protein is CASSERYGQGANYGYTF. As DNA, the CDR3 is TGTGCCAGCAGTGAAAGATACGGGCAGGGGGCGAACTATGGCTACACCTTC.

The chain employs TRBV9 and TRBJ2-5; TRBD2 aligns across 10 bases. The germline CDR1 and CDR2 sequences are SGDLS and YYNGEE. This CDR3 has 15 residues. Germline trimming cut 3 bases from V and 5 bases from J; bases unmatched to any gene: 7. Written as DNA, the CDR3 is TGTGCCAGCAGCGACCTAGCGGGGGTATGGGAGACCCAGTACTTC. Protein: CASSDLAGVWETQYF.

The CDR3 loop is CANPGSPRHGETQYF. The CDR3 DNA follows: TGTGCCAACCCGGGGAGTCCCCGTCACGGAGAGACCCAGTACTTC. This chain uses TRBV10-3 with TRBJ2-5; weak D call: TRBD2 (5 bases). Germline V gives CDR1 ENHRY, CDR2 SYGVKD. This CDR3 is built from 15 residues. Trimming cost V 10 bases and J 4 bases, with 22 bases left between them.

V and J are TRBV14 and TRBJ2-2, with D perhaps matching TRBD2 (6 bases). The CDR3 sequence is 15 residues long. V lost 4 bases, J lost 6 bases, and 15 bases lay in between. Per germline, CDR1 SGHDN and CDR2 FVKESK. The chain's CDR3 is CASSLLDGGAGELFF. As DNA, the CDR3 is TGTGCCAGCAGCCTTCTAGATGGAGGGGCCGGGGAGCTGTTTTTT.

The chain links TRBV6-5 to TRBJ1-2, with TRBD1 matching 7 bases. From germline, CDR1 is MNHEY and CDR2 SVGAGI. After removal of 0 bases from V and 5 bases from J, the junction contained 3 bases not matched to a gene. This CDR3 region has 14 residues. The CDR3: CASSYSGQKYGYTF. The CDR3, as DNA: TGTGCCAGCAGTTACTCGGGACAGAAATATGGCTACACCTTC.

The chain joins TRBV5-4 to TRBJ1-2; 7 bases are shared with TRBD1. The V gene's germline CDR1 is SGHNT and CDR2 YYREEE (reference sequence). The CDR3 is 13 residues long. V lost 0 bases and J lost 4; bases outside the gene matches: 0. This CDR3 is CASSLEGAYGYTF. The DNA of the CDR3 is TGTGCCAGCAGCTTGGAGGGGGCCTATGGCTACACCTTC.

The J gene is TRBJ2-1, the V gene TRBV27, with 13 nucleotides matching TRBD2. V lost 3 bases, J lost 13 bases, and 15 bases stayed unmatched. This CDR3 spans 17 amino acids. The V gene's germline CDR1 is MNHEY and CDR2 SMNVEV (reference sequence). CDR3 in DNA: TGTGCCAGCAGTTTCACCGGGGGACTAGCGGGGCGTATTATTCAGTTCTTC. This encodes CASSFTGGLAGRIIQFF.

The V and J genes are TRBV10-1 and TRBJ1-2; TRBD1 is a possible D gene (6 bases). This CDR3 has 17 residues. Per germline, CDR1 WNHNN and CDR2 SYGVQD (reference sequence). V gave up 4 bases and J gave up 0 bases, with 18 bases separating them. The CDR3 protein is CASSVLDLDRTNYGYTF. CDR3 DNA: TGCGCCAGCAGTGTGCTCGACCTAGACAGGACTAACTATGGCTACACCTTC.

The V gene is TRBV5-1, the J gene TRBJ2-6; D ambiguous. Germline loops: CDR1 SGHRS, CDR2 YFSETQ. Trimming took off 1 base at V and 6 bases at J, with 5 bases between the two ends. CDR3 length equals 13 residues. In nucleotides, the CDR3 is TGCGCCAGCAGCTTGAGCTCGGCCAACGTCCTGACTTTC. Translated: CASSLSSANVLTF.